This T cell receptor (beta chain) was captured in a study of T cells after yellow fever vaccination. Study details: Where fractions had low cell numbers, libraries were prepared from them with the SMART-Seq v4 Ultra Low Input RNA kit.

Findings and limits, study-wide: By day 5 rather than day 15, the secondary response had peaked, though it was weaker. Post-booster reappearance was seen for most primary-vaccination clones (roughly 96% CD4, 75% to 90% CD8).

This clonotype has only a few counts. Its antigen remains unidentified. The J segment lost 0 bases and the V segment lost 4 bases, leaving 5 bases of the junction unmatched. Germline V gives CDR1 SNHLY, CDR2 FYNNEI. The CDR3 runs 15 residues. TCRdb reanalysed the 5' RACE reads using MiXCR and keeps one entry per CDR3 protein. The sample carries 350,000 to 550,000 distinct CDR3 sequences, roughly a sixth recorded once. The sample here was PBMCs, taken before the yellow fever booster vaccination. This receptor was identified in a man younger than 30 who received the YFV17D yellow fever vaccine. The genes are TRBV2 and TRBJ1-1; 7 nucleotides align to TRBD1. CDR3 nucleotide sequence: TGTGCCAGCAGTGTACAGGGGTTAATGAACACTGAAGCTTTCTTT. Its protein is CASSVQGLMNTEAFF.